The sequence of this T cell receptor beta chain was determined in a study of blood T cell repertoires in COVID-19. Measured with immunoSEQ multiplex PCR; TCRdb has only the in-frame clones, and not every one. This table has under 200,000 clones, approximately 82% appearing once. The V gene lost 4 bases and the J gene lost 3 bases, with 10 bases spanning the gap. The CDR3 loop spans 14 amino acids. CDR1 and CDR2 (germline): MNHEY, SVGEGT. The sample was PBMCs or T cells enriched from blood (not recorded which). The TCR sequence derives from a woman aged 60-75 years with acute COVID-19. The genes are TRBV6-2 or TRBV6-3 and TRBJ2-1; tentatively, D is TRBD2 (6 bases). The CDR3 protein is CASSLPGGYNEQFF. The CDR3 nucleotides read TGTGCCAGCAGTTTGCCCGGGGGCTACAATGAGCAGTTCTTC.